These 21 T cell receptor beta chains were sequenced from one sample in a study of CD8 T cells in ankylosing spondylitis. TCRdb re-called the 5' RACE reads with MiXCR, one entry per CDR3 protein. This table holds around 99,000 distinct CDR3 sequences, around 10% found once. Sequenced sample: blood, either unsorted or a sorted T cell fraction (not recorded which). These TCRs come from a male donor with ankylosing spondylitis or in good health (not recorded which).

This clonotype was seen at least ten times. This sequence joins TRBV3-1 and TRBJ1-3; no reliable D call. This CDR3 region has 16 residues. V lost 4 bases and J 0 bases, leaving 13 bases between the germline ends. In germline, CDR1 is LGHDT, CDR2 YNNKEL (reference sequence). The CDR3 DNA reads TGTGCCAGCAGCCCAGCAGGATCCTACTCTGGAAACACCATATATTTT. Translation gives CASSPAGSYSGNTIYF.

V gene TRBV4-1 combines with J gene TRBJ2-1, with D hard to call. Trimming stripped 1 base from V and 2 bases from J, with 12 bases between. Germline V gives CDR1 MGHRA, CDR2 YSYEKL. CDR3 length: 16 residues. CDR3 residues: CASSQVDMVTYNEQFF. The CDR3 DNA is TGCGCCAGCAGCCAAGTTGATATGGTAACCTACAATGAGCAGTTCTTC.

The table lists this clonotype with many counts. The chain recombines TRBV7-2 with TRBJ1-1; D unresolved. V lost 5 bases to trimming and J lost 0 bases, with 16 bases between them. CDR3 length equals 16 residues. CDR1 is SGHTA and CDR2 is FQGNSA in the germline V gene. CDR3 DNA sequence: TGTGCCAGCAGCCCAATTGGGGAAGGCTTGAACACTGAAGCTTTCTTT. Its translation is CASSPIGEGLNTEAFF.

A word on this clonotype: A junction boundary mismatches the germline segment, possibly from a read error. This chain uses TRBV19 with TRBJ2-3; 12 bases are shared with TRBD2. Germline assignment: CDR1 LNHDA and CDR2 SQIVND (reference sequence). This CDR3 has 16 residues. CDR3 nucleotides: TGTGCCAGTACTATACGGACTAGCGGGACGTCGGATACGCAGTATTTT. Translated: CASTIRTSGTSDTQYF.

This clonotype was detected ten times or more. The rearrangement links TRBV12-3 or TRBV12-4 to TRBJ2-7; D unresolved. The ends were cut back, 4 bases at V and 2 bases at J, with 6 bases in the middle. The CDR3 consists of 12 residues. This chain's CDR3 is CASSSPAYEQYF. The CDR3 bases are TGTGCCAGCAGTTCTCCCGCCTACGAGCAGTACTTC.

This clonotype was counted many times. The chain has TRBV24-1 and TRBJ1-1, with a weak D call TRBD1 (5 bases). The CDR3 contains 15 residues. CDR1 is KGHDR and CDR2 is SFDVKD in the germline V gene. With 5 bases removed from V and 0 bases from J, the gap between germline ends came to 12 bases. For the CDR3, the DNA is TGTGCCACCAGTGCCGGGACGAACATGAACACTGAAGCTTTCTTT. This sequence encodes CATSAGTNMNTEAFF.

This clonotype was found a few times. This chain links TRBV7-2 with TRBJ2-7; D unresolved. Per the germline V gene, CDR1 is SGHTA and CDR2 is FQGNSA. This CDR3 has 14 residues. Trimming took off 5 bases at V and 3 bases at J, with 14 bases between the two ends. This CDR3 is CASSPSTVSYEQYF. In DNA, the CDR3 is TGTGCCAGCAGCCCCTCGACTGTGAGCTACGAGCAGTACTTC.

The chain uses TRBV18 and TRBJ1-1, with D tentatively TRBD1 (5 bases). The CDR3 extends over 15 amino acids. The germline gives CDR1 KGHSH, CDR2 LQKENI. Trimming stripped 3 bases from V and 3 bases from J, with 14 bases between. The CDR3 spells CASSPHRQTDTEAFF. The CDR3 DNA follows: TGTGCCAGCTCACCCCATAGACAGACTGACACTGAAGCTTTCTTT.

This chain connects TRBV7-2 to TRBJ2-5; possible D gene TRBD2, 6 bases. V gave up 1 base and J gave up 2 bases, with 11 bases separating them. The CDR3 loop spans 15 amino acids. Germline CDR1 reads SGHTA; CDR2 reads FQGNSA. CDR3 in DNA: TGTGCCAGCAGCTTAGAGGTAGCGGCACAAGAGACCCAGTACTTC. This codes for CASSLEVAAQETQYF.

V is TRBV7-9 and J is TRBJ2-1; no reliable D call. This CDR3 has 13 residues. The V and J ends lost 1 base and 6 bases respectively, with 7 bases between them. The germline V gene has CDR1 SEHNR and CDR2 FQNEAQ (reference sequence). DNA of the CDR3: TGTGCCAGCAGCTTAGTTTTGGGCAATGAGCAGTTCTTC. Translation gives CASSLVLGNEQFF.

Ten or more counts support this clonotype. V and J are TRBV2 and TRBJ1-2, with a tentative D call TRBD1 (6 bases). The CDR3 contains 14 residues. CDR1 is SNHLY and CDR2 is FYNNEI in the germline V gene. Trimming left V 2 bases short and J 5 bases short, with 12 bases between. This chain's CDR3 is CASSEIRTGYGYTF. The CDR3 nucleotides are TGTGCCAGCAGTGAAATCCGTACAGGGTATGGCTACACCTTC.

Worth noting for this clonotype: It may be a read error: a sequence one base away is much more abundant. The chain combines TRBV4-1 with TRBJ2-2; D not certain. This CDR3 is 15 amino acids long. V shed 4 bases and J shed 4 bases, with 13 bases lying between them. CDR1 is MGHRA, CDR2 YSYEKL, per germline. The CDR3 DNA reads TGCGCCAGCAGCCTACGGATGGCGAGCACCGGGGAGCTGTTTTTT. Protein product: CASSLRMASTGELFF.

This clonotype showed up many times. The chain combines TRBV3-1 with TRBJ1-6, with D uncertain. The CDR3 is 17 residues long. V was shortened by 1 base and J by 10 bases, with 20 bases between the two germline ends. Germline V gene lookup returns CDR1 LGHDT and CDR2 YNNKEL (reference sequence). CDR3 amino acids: CASSQGGGQGRESPLHF. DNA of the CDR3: TGTGCCAGCAGCCAAGGAGGTGGTCAAGGTAGAGAATCACCCCTCCACTTT.

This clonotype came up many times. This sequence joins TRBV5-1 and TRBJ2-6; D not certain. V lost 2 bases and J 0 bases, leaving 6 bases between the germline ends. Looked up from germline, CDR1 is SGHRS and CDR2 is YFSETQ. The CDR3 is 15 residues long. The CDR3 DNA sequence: TGCGCCAGCAGCTTTGTCCTCTCTGGGGCCAACGTCCTGACTTTC. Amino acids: CASSFVLSGANVLTF. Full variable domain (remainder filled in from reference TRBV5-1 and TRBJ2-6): KAGVTQTPRYLIKTRGQQVTLSCSPISGHRSVSWYQQTPGQGLQFLFEYFSETQRNKGNFPGRFSGRQFSNSRSEMNVSTLELGDSALYLCASSFVLSGANVLTFGAGSRLTVL.

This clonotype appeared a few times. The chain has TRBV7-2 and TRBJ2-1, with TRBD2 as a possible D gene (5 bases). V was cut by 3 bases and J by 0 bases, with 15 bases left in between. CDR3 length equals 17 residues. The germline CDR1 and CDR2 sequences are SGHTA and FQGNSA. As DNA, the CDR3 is TGTGCCAGCAGCTTTAGCGAGCGAGAAAGCTCCTACAATGAGCAGTTCTTC. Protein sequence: CASSFSERESSYNEQFF. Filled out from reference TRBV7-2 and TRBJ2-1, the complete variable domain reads GAGVSQSPSNKVTEKGKDVELRCDPISGHTALYWYRQSLGQGLEFLIYFQGNSAPDKSGLPSDRFSAERTGGSVSTLTIQRTQQEDSAVYLCASSFSERESSYNEQFFGPGTRLTVL.

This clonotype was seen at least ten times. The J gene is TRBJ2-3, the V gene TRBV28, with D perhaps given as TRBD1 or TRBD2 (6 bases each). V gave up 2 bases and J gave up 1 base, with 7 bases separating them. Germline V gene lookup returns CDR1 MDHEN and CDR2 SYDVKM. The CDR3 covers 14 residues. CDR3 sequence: CASSLGGRTDTQYF. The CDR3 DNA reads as TGTGCCAGCAGTTTAGGGGGGCGCACAGATACGCAGTATTTT.

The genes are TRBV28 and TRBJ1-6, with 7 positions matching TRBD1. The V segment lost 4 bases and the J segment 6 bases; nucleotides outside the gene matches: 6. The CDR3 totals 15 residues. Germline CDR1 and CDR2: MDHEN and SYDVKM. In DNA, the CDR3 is TGTGCCAGCAGTTCCTACAGGGGAGGTAATTCACCCCTCCACTTT. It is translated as CASSSYRGGNSPLHF.

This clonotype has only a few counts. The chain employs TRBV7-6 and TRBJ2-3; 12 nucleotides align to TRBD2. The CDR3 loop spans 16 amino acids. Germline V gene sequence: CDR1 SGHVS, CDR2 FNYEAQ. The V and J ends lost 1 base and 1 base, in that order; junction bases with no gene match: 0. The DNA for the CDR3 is TGTGCCAGCAGCTTAGGGACTAGCGGGGGCACAGATACGCAGTATTTT. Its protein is CASSLGTSGGTDTQYF.

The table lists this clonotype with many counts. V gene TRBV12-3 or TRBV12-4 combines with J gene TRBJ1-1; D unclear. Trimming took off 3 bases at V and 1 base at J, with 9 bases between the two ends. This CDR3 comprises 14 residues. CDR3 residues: CASSFSQQNTEAFF. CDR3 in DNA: TGTGCCAGCAGTTTCTCACAGCAGAACACTGAAGCTTTCTTT.

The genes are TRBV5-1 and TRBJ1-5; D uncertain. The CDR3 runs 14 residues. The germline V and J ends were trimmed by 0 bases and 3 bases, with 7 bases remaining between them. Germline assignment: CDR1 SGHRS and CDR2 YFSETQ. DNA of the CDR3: TGCGCCAGCAGCTTGGAACCGATCAATCAGCCCCAGCATTTT. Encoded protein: CASSLEPINQPQHF.

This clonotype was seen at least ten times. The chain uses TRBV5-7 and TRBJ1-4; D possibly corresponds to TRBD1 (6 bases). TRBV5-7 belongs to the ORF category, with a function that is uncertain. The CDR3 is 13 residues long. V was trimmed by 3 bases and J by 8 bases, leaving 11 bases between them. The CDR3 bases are TGTGCCAGCAGCTCCAGGGGCGACGAAAAACTGTTTTTT. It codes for CASSSRGDEKLFF.